Sequencing of this T cell receptor beta chain was carried out in a study of blood T cells in healthy people across ages. Overall study results and limits: TCR beta diversity per million T cells fell roughly linearly with age.

Trimming cost V 4 bases and J 4 bases; bases outside gene matches: 7. The CDR3 extends over 16 amino acids. Per the germline V gene, CDR1 is MNHEY and CDR2 is SVGAGI. The second PCR ran about 6 to 11 cycles with a sample-barcoded 5' primer and J-beta primers. Each cDNA molecule was tagged by a template-switch adaptor with 12 random nucleotides. The yield of each sample was at least 2.5 million CDR3-containing paired-end reads. TCRdb passed the 5' RACE reads through MiXCR, listing each CDR3 protein once. The sample holds 1,500,000 or so distinct CDR3 sequences; approximately 59% are singletons and the top ten take about 6.3%. Details on this clonotype: Its antigen is not known.

The specimen sequenced was blood. This sequence originates from a man younger than 35 in good health. This chain uses TRBV6-5 with TRBJ2-3; TRBD2 agrees at 11 bases. CDR3 in amino acids: CASSLLAGEEADTQYF. CDR3 sequence (DNA): TGTGCCAGCAGTTTACTAGCGGGAGAGGAGGCAGATACGCAGTATTTT.